Each of the 27 T cell receptor beta chains below was sequenced from the same sample in a study of T cells expressing NK-cell markers. TCRdb reworked the 5' RACE reads into one entry per CDR3 protein, no DNA. Found here are approximately 550,000 distinct CDR3 sequences; the top ten clones hold approximately 4%. The sample was blood T cells: a sorted CD56 or NKG2C T cell subset, CD4+ or CD8+ T cells, or bulk PBMC T cells (not recorded which). These TCRs come from a man between 18 and 29 years old in good health.

The genes are TRBV9 and TRBJ2-5; TCRdb's assignment of TRBD2 cannot be checked, as there is no DNA. The germline V gene encodes CDR1 SGDLS and CDR2 YYNGEE. The CDR3 sequence is 14 residues long. CDR3 protein: CASSVVQGPGTQYF.

The chain is built from TRBV4-2 and TRBJ1-4. Germline CDR1 LGHNA, CDR2 YNFKEQ. This CDR3 has 13 residues. The CDR3 sequence is CASSQDPRRKLFF.

V gene TRBV11-2 combines with J gene TRBJ2-1; TCRdb's assignment of TRBD2 cannot be checked, as there is no DNA. Germline CDR1 is SGHAT and CDR2 is FQNNGV. The CDR3 extends over 16 amino acids. CDR3 loop: CASSLKMGGSVNEQFF.

J is TRBJ1-1 and V is TRBV6-1. This CDR3 spans 14 amino acids. The germline V gene encodes CDR1 MNHNS and CDR2 SASEGT. The CDR3 loop is CASEYLGGNTEAFF.

This chain joins TRBV12-3 or TRBV12-4 and TRBJ1-3; TCRdb reports TRBD1, a call that lacks DNA to check it against. This CDR3 has 11 residues. This CDR3 reads CASRRGGTIYF.

The chain recombines TRBV24-1 with TRBJ2-3; with no DNA, the TCRdb D assignment of TRBD2 cannot be verified. The germline gives CDR1 KGHDR, CDR2 SFDVKD. The CDR3 is 16 residues long. CDR3 region: CATSDRISGNTDTQYF.

The chain carries TRBV28 and TRBJ2-3. The germline CDR1 and CDR2 sequences are MDHEN and SYDVKM. This CDR3 has 12 amino acids. The CDR3 protein is CASSQERAPQYF.

The V and J genes are TRBV7-9 and TRBJ2-1; the TRBD1 assignment by TCRdb is unverifiable without DNA. The CDR3 is made up of 13 amino acids. The germline gives CDR1 SEHNR, CDR2 FQNEAQ (reference sequence). The CDR3 loop reads CASSFSQANEQFF. The entire variable domain, with the rest obtained from reference TRBV7-9 and TRBJ2-1, is as follows: DTGVSQNPRHKITKRGQNVTFRCDPISEHNRLYWYRQTLGQGPEFLTYFQNEAQLEKSRLLSDRFSAERPKGSFSTLEIQRTEQGDSAMYLCASSFSQANEQFFGPGTRLTVL.

J is TRBJ2-1 and V is TRBV19; TCRdb calls TRBD1, which cannot be checked without DNA. The CDR3 has 17 residues. CDR1 is LNHDA and CDR2 is SQIVND in the germline V gene (reference sequence). The chain's CDR3 is CASRPGTLWAEYNEQFF.

This sequence joins TRBV6-2 or TRBV6-3 and TRBJ2-1; TCRdb's assignment of TRBD2 cannot be checked, as there is no DNA. The CDR3 covers 15 residues. Germline V lookup: CDR1 MNHEY, CDR2 SVGEGT. This CDR3 reads CASSRFAGGANEQFF.

The CDR3 reads CASSFSGHGETQYF. The V and J genes are TRBV5-1 and TRBJ2-5; TCRdb gives TRBD2 as the D gene, but with no DNA this cannot be confirmed. Germline V CDR1 and CDR2: SGHRS, YFSETQ. This CDR3 region has 14 residues. Full variable domain (remainder filled in from reference TRBV5-1 and TRBJ2-5): KAGVTQTPRYLIKTRGQQVTLSCSPISGHRSVSWYQQTPGQGLQFLFEYFSETQRNKGNFPGRFSGRQFSNSRSEMNVSTLELGDSALYLCASSFSGHGETQYFGPGTRLLVL.

The genes are TRBV4-1 and TRBJ2-2; TCRdb indicates TRBD1, and absent DNA this call remains unverified. Germline lookup yields CDR1 MGHRA and CDR2 YSYEKL. CDR3 size: 16 residues. CDR3 sequence: CASRGQGLLNTGELFF.

The J gene is TRBJ2-1, the V gene TRBV20-1; as DNA is missing, the TRBD2 call by TCRdb cannot be tested. The germline V gene encodes CDR1 DFQATT and CDR2 SNEGSKA (reference sequence). This CDR3 region has 15 residues. CDR3 region: CSAREGSRATGEQFF.

V gene TRBV3-1 combines with J gene TRBJ2-2; TCRdb calls TRBD2, which cannot be checked without DNA. This CDR3 contains 15 residues. Germline CDR1 LGHDT, CDR2 YNNKEL (reference sequence). The CDR3 here is CASSPPLVSTGELFF.

The V and J genes are TRBV29-1 and TRBJ1-5; the D gene TCRdb calls, TRBD1, cannot be checked with no DNA. The CDR3 length is 14 residues. Per germline, CDR1 SQVTM and CDR2 ANQGSEA. The CDR3 sequence: CSVEAGTGGQPQHF.

J is TRBJ2-1 and V is TRBV24-1; without DNA, the TCRdb call of TRBD1 cannot be checked. Germline V gene data show CDR1 as KGHDR and CDR2 as SFDVKD. This CDR3 is 15 amino acids long. CDR3 sequence: CATSGQRKVHNEQFF.

This chain uses TRBV9 with TRBJ2-7. This CDR3 comprises 13 residues. CDR1 and CDR2 (germline): SGDLS, YYNGEE. The CDR3 here is CASSVGLASEQYF.

The chain has TRBV20-1 and TRBJ2-3; the TRBD2 assignment by TCRdb is unverifiable without DNA. CDR3 size: 20 residues. In germline, CDR1 is DFQATT, CDR2 SNEGSKA (reference sequence). This CDR3 is CSADHRYERVGHRGTDTQYF.

The chain is built from TRBV30 and TRBJ1-4; there is no DNA to check the TCRdb D call of TRBD1. CDR1 and CDR2 (germline): GTSNPN, SVGIG (reference sequence). The CDR3 covers 13 residues. This CDR3 reads CARPGPENEKLFF. The full variable domain, its missing parts supplied by reference TRBV30 and TRBJ1-4, is SQTIHQWPATLVQPVGSPLSLECTVEGTSNPNLYWYRQAAGRGLQLLFYSVGIGQISSEVPQNLSASRPQDRQFILSSKKLLLSDSGFYLCARPGPENEKLFFGSGTQLSVL.

The chain couples TRBV20-1 to TRBJ1-5; there is no DNA to check the TCRdb D call of TRBD1. The CDR3 has 14 amino acids. Germline assignment: CDR1 DFQATT and CDR2 SNEGSKA (reference sequence). CDR3 region: CSASTPSSNQPQHF.

V usage is TRBV10-3 and J usage is TRBJ1-5. Germline V CDR1 and CDR2: ENHRY, SYGVKD. This CDR3 spans 16 amino acids. The CDR3 protein is CAISASGGLSNQPQHF.

The chain employs TRBV7-8 and TRBJ2-3. The CDR3 contains 13 residues. Germline V lookup: CDR1 SGHVS, CDR2 FQNEAQ. CDR3 sequence reads: CASSLDVLDTQYF.

The V gene is TRBV7-9, the J gene TRBJ2-2; TCRdb selects TRBD1, and the lack of DNA leaves this call unchecked. The length of the CDR3 is 17 residues. The germline gives CDR1 SEHNR, CDR2 FQNEAQ (reference sequence). The CDR3 sequence: CAAGKGSVKTNTGELFF.

The V and J genes are TRBV12-3 or TRBV12-4 and TRBJ2-7. This CDR3 region has 13 residues. The CDR3 region is CASSLSLGYEQYF.

The J gene is TRBJ2-3, the V gene TRBV10-3; TCRdb gives TRBD2 as the D gene, but with no DNA this cannot be confirmed. Germline CDR1 reads ENHRY; CDR2 reads SYGVKD. The CDR3 has 13 amino acids. The CDR3 is CAISAGITDTQYF.

The rearrangement joins TRBV27 to TRBJ2-7; the TCRdb call, TRBD1, lacks DNA for checking. In germline, CDR1 is MNHEY, CDR2 SMNVEV (reference sequence). This CDR3 has 14 residues. CDR3 in amino acids: CASSGGFPTYEQYF.

V usage is TRBV20-1 and J usage is TRBJ2-1; the D call of TRBD1 rests on TCRdb alone, since no DNA is present to check it. The CDR3 loop spans 16 amino acids. Germline V gives CDR1 DFQATT, CDR2 SNEGSKA (reference sequence). CDR3 protein: CSAREALGASYNEQFF.